The next 5 T cell receptor beta chains were all read from a single sample in a study of neurological immune-mediated disorders. TCRdb re-analysed the 5' RACE reads in MiXCR, keeping a single row per CDR3 protein. The sample lists about 89,000 distinct CDR3 sequences; roughly 2.6% were seen once. Specimen: PBMCs. The receptor source for this set is a woman aged 25 to 39 with multiple sclerosis.

This clonotype was recorded many times. V and J are TRBV20-1 and TRBJ1-5, with a weak D call TRBD1 (5 bases). The CDR3 totals 16 residues. Trimming pared 3 bases from V and 5 bases from J, leaving 20 bases between. Germline V lookup: CDR1 DFQATT, CDR2 SNEGSKA (reference sequence). The CDR3 DNA reads TGCAGTGCTAGTCGGTCGCTGGGGGAGGGGCATCAGCCCCAGCATTTT. This gives the protein CSASRSLGEGHQPQHF.

This clonotype has ten or more counts. The rearrangement joins TRBV29-1 to TRBJ2-6; a weak D match, TRBD1 (5 bases). The CDR3 has 16 amino acids. V lost 7 bases and J lost 1, with 17 bases in between. Germline V gene sequence: CDR1 SQVTM, CDR2 ANQGSEA. The CDR3 is CSGLSQGISGANVLTF. As DNA, the CDR3 is TGCAGCGGGCTGAGCCAGGGAATTTCTGGGGCCAACGTCCTGACTTTC.

This clonotype was observed many times. The J gene is TRBJ2-7, the V gene TRBV20-1, with 8 bases lining up with TRBD1. The J segment lost 5 bases and the V segment lost 5 bases, leaving 8 bases of the junction unmatched. Germline V lookup: CDR1 DFQATT, CDR2 SNEGSKA (reference sequence). The CDR3 has 13 amino acids. CDR3 in amino acids: CSAGTGVIHEQYF. The DNA for the CDR3 is TGCAGTGCTGGGACAGGAGTCATCCACGAGCAGTACTTC.

This clonotype was counted at least ten times. The chain is built from TRBV20-1 and TRBJ2-3, with unresolved D. The CDR3 consists of 13 residues. Germline CDR1 reads DFQATT; CDR2 reads SNEGSKA (reference sequence). V was trimmed by 5 bases and J by 5 bases, leaving 14 bases between them. CDR3 sequence: CSAWVGSEDTQYF. The CDR3 DNA is TGCAGTGCTTGGGTCGGGTCCGAAGATACGCAGTATTTT.

This clonotype was detected many times. The chain joins TRBV9 to TRBJ2-1; the D gene is possibly TRBD2 (6 bases). Trimming removed 3 bases at V and 5 bases at J, with 12 bases between. CDR1 and CDR2 (germline): SGDLS, YYNGEE. CDR3 size: 14 residues. The CDR3 here is CASSALGLNNEQFF. The CDR3, as DNA: TGTGCCAGCAGCGCCCTGGGACTCAACAATGAGCAGTTCTTC.